The present entry profiles one T cell receptor (beta chain) with its context. The sample belongs to a study of blood T cell repertoires in COVID-19. Only in-frame clones appear in the TCRdb table, and some are missing; sequencing was by immunoSEQ multiplex PCR. The repertoire includes 150,000 to 200,000 clones, around 90% of them detected once, and roughly 6.7% sits in the top ten. This TCR was recovered from a man aged 40-50 years with acute or convalescent COVID-19. The specimen was peripheral blood.

CDR3 protein: CAISAGTGVGSTQNIQYF. The CDR3 DNA sequence: TGTGCCATCAGTGCGGGTACAGGGGTCGGTAGTACCCAAAACATTCAGTACTTC. V is TRBV10-3 and J is TRBJ2-4; the match to TRBD1 covers 7 bases. Trimming took 4 bases from V and 5 from J; bases not matched to a gene: 17. CDR3 size: 18 residues. Germline V gene sequence: CDR1 ENHRY, CDR2 SYGVKD.